These T cell receptor beta chains were read from a single sample in a study of T cells after yellow fever vaccination. TCRdb passed the 5' RACE reads through MiXCR, listing each CDR3 protein once. The repertoire holds 400,000 or so distinct CDR3 sequences, with about 17% as singletons. Sample: PBMCs, taken before the yellow fever booster vaccination. These receptors were collected from a man between 18 and 35 years old who received the YFV17D yellow fever vaccine. Each CDR3 is given with its conserved first and last residue. The D gene is left open where the match is weak. Size tells how often a clone was seen (once, few, many) or the class of an expanded clone, and some rows leave it out.

v_call	clone_size	j_call	d_call	cdr3_aa	cdr3_nt
TRBV6-5	.	TRBJ1-1	.	CASSYSNGGNTEAFF	TGTGCCAGCAGTTACTCGAACGGGGGGAACACTGAAGCTTTCTTT
TRBV7-8	few	TRBJ2-7	TRBD2	CASSSPRGDQEQYF	TGTGCCAGCAGCTCCCCGCGGGGGGACCAAGAGCAGTACTTC
TRBV6-5	few	TRBJ1-2	.	CASSYSSGSGYTF	TGTGCCAGCAGTTACTCTTCGGGGAGTGGCTACACCTTC
TRBV5-1	few	TRBJ2-5	.	CASSPNGQRGSWETQYF	TGCGCCAGCAGCCCGAACGGCCAAAGGGGGAGCTGGGAGACCCAGTACTTC
TRBV5-4	.	TRBJ2-3	TRBD2	CASRRRDYLADTQYF	TGTGCCAGCAGGCGCCGGGACTACCTAGCAGATACGCAGTATTTT
TRBV4-3	few	TRBJ2-5	TRBD2	CASSQDPPSGEETQYF	TGCGCCAGCAGCCAAGACCCCCCCAGCGGGGAAGAGACCCAGTACTTC
TRBV7-9	few	TRBJ2-5	.	CASSEASGPQETQYF	TGTGCCAGCAGTGAGGCGTCCGGGCCCCAAGAGACCCAGTACTTC
TRBV29-1	.	TRBJ2-3	.	CSGGRSTDTQYF	TGCAGCGGTGGGAGAAGCACAGATACGCAGTATTTT
TRBV5-1	few	TRBJ2-1	.	CASSLGDINEQFF	TGCGCCAGCAGCTTAGGGGATATCAATGAGCAGTTCTTC
TRBV27	.	TRBJ1-1	.	CASSLYRVRDTEAFF	TGTGCCAGCAGTTTATACAGGGTGCGGGACACTGAAGCTTTCTTT
TRBV7-9	.	TRBJ2-1	.	CASSPPGVEGNEQFF	TGTGCCAGCAGCCCCCCAGGGGTCGAGGGCAATGAGCAGTTCTTC
TRBV24-1	few	TRBJ2-2	TRBD1	CATSDSGTATGELFF	TGTGCCACCAGTGACTCCGGGACAGCCACCGGGGAGCTGTTTTTT
TRBV7-9	many	TRBJ2-1	TRBD2	CASSFTGGDEQFF	TGTGCCAGCAGCTTCACCGGGGGGGATGAGCAGTTCTTC
TRBV9	few	TRBJ2-7	TRBD1	CASSVEVGGSEQYF	TGTGCCAGCAGCGTAGAAGTAGGGGGCTCCGAGCAGTACTTC
TRBV2	few	TRBJ2-7	.	CASSGDAYEQYF	TGTGCCAGCAGTGGGGATGCGTACGAGCAGTACTTC
TRBV7-6	few	TRBJ1-5	.	CASSPDTNQPQHF	TGTGCCAGCAGCCCCGACACCAATCAGCCCCAGCATTTT
TRBV29-1	.	TRBJ2-5	.	CSVGRQRQETQYF	TGCAGCGTGGGGAGGCAGCGCCAAGAGACCCAGTACTTC
TRBV19	.	TRBJ2-7	TRBD1	CASSRDSNYEQYF	TGTGCCAGTAGCCGGGACAGCAACTACGAGCAGTACTTC
TRBV2	.	TRBJ1-2	.	CASSEVGRGLEPRNYGYTF	TGTGCCAGCAGTGAAGTCGGTAGAGGGCTAGAGCCAAGGAACTATGGCTACACCTTC
TRBV7-9	few	TRBJ2-1	TRBD2	CASSFPSGGGEQFF	TGTGCCAGCAGCTTTCCTAGCGGGGGCGGTGAGCAGTTCTTC
TRBV2	few	TRBJ2-5	TRBD2	CASTPEAGGETQYF	TGTGCCAGCACCCCGGAGGCGGGGGGAGAGACCCAGTACTTC
TRBV6-2/TRBV6-3	.	TRBJ2-1	TRBD1	CASRGGTGGRNEQFF	TGTGCCAGCAGGGGTGGGACAGGGGGACGGAATGAGCAGTTCTTC
TRBV7-9	few	TRBJ2-7	.	CASSSTLGRDNSYEQYF	TGTGCCAGCAGCTCAACCCTGGGACGGGATAACTCCTACGAGCAGTACTTC
TRBV9	.	TRBJ1-4	.	CASSVGSYNEKLFF	TGTGCCAGCAGCGTAGGCAGCTACAATGAAAAACTGTTTTTT
TRBV7-9	few	TRBJ2-3	.	CASSSRTVMIDTQYF	TGTGCCAGCAGCTCAAGGACAGTAATGATAGATACGCAGTATTTT
TRBV15	many	TRBJ2-5	TRBD1	CATVWSWGQPTQETQYF	TGTGCCACCGTTTGGTCCTGGGGACAGCCAACCCAAGAGACCCAGTACTTC